Presented here are 16 T cell receptor beta chains from one specimen sequenced in a study of cytomegalovirus exposure and HLA in healthy donors. Clones were sequenced by immunoSEQ multiplex PCR, and TCRdb holds only the in-frame ones, with some missing. The table lists fewer than 200,000 clones, 86% of them singletons. The sample was PBMCs. All receptors come from a young man in good health and CMV-seropositive.

V is TRBV19 and J is TRBJ2-4; D is ambiguous. Germline assignment: CDR1 LNHDA and CDR2 SQIVND (reference sequence). This CDR3 has 12 amino acids. The V and J ends lost 4 bases and 4 bases respectively, with 5 bases between them. In DNA, the CDR3 is TGTGCCAGTAGTAGCACAAAAAACATTCAGTACTTC. This codes for CASSSTKNIQYF.

The chain carries TRBV30 and TRBJ1-1; D ambiguous. Trimming took off 0 bases at V and 4 bases at J, with 6 bases between the two ends. Germline V gene sequence: CDR1 GTSNPN, CDR2 SVGIG (reference sequence). The CDR3 is 12 residues long. CDR3 coding DNA: TGTGCCTGGAGTGTAATTGGCACTGAAGCTTTCTTT. Amino acids: CAWSVIGTEAFF.

As for this clone: The same CDR3 also results from other DNA sequences found in this sample. The chain recombines TRBV11-2 with TRBJ2-7, with 10 bases aligning to TRBD2. Germline trimming cut 0 bases from V and 4 bases from J; bases unmatched to any gene: 3. Germline V CDR1 and CDR2: SGHAT, FQNNGV. The CDR3 extends over 15 amino acids. DNA for the CDR3: TGTGCCAGCAGCTTAGAGGGACTAGCGACATACGAGCAGTACTTC. Its protein product is CASSLEGLATYEQYF.

This CDR3 is CASSPRDSLFEQYF. CDR3 DNA: TGTGCCAGCAGCCCGCGGGACAGCCTTTTTGAGCAGTACTTC. The chain combines TRBV11-3 with TRBJ2-7, with a weak D call TRBD1 (7 bases). Per germline, CDR1 SGHNT and CDR2 YENEEA. V was shortened by 5 bases and J by 7 bases, with 18 bases between the two germline ends. This CDR3 has 14 amino acids.

Here the CDR3 reads CASLFPAAETQYF. The CDR3 DNA is TGTGCCAGCCTATTTCCAGCCGCAGAGACCCAGTACTTC. The chain links TRBV28 to TRBJ2-5, with D unresolved. CDR1 and CDR2 from the germline V gene are MDHEN and SYDVKM. The CDR3 is 13 residues long. Trimming took off 8 bases at V and 4 bases at J, with 14 bases between the two ends.

This rearrangement joins TRBV7-6 to TRBJ1-3, with D hard to call. The length of the CDR3 is 14 residues. Per germline, CDR1 SGHVS and CDR2 FNYEAQ. V was clipped by 5 bases and J by 2 bases, with 10 bases between them. CDR3 DNA sequence: TGTGCCAGCAGCCTTGCGGGGACTGGAAACACCATATATTTT. This encodes CASSLAGTGNTIYF.

The rearrangement links TRBV29-1 to TRBJ1-1; 7 nucleotides agree with TRBD1. J gave up 1 base and V 5 bases, and 4 bases lay outside the gene matches. The germline V gene has CDR1 SQVTM and CDR2 ANQGSEA. The CDR3 runs 13 residues. For the CDR3, the DNA is TGCAGCGTTAGCTCAGGGGGGAACACTGAAGCTTTCTTT. Translation gives CSVSSGGNTEAFF. Using reference TRBV29-1 and TRBJ1-1 for the parts outside the CDR3, the full variable domain is SAVISQKPSRDICQRGTSLTIQCQVDSQVTMMFWYRQQPGQSLTLIATANQGSEATYESGFVIDKFPISRPNLTFSTLTVSNMSPEDSSIYLCSVSSGGNTEAFFGQGTRLTVV.

The rearrangement joins TRBV7-2 to TRBJ1-2, with D perhaps TRBD1 (6 bases). CDR1 SGHTA and CDR2 FQGNSA come from the germline V gene. Trimming took 7 bases from V and 3 from J, leaving 15 bases between them. There are 14 residues in the CDR3. CDR3: CASNPRGVDYGYTF. The CDR3 DNA follows: TGTGCCAGCAACCCCAGGGGCGTCGACTATGGCTACACCTTC.

This chain links TRBV7-9 with TRBJ2-5, with a tentative D call TRBD2 (6 bases). Germline V lookup: CDR1 SEHNR, CDR2 FQNEAQ (reference sequence). V shed 0 bases and J shed 4 bases, with 9 bases lying between them. CDR3 length: 14 residues. The CDR3 spells CASSLAQGGETQYF. In nucleotides, the CDR3 is TGTGCCAGCAGCTTAGCTCAGGGAGGAGAGACCCAGTACTTC.

The J gene is TRBJ2-2, the V gene TRBV4-3; 7 bases fit TRBD1. Germline V gene sequence: CDR1 LGHNA, CDR2 YSLEER. The junction had 4 bases not matched to a gene; V was cut back by 8 bases and J by 4 bases. The CDR3 totals 13 residues. In DNA form, the CDR3 reads TGCGCCAGCCGTCCAGGGGGCACCGGGGAGCTGTTTTTT. Its translation is CASRPGGTGELFF.

This sequence joins TRBV11-1 and TRBJ2-3, with 14 bases that match TRBD2. Trimming cost V 7 bases and J 4 bases; bases outside gene matches: 7. This CDR3 is built from 16 residues. The V gene's germline CDR1 is SGHAT and CDR2 FQDESV (reference sequence). The DNA for the CDR3 is TGTGCCAGCAACCCCGGGACTAGCGGGGGCCCAGATACGCAGTATTTT. As protein: CASNPGTSGGPDTQYF.

V gene TRBV27 combines with J gene TRBJ2-7; TRBD1 is a possible D gene (6 bases). Germline lookup yields CDR1 MNHEY and CDR2 SMNVEV (reference sequence). This CDR3 is built from 14 residues. Trimming took off 6 bases at V and 7 bases at J, with 19 bases between the two ends. The CDR3 coding sequence is TGTGCCAGCAGCCTAGAAACAGGGTTCGGTGAGCAGTACTTC. Protein: CASSLETGFGEQYF.

The genes are TRBV30 and TRBJ2-7; 7 positions agree with TRBD2. This CDR3 is 14 amino acids long. Germline V lookup: CDR1 GTSNPN, CDR2 SVGIG (reference sequence). The V and J ends lost 5 bases and 7 bases, in that order; junction bases with no gene match: 14. The CDR3 sequence is CAWGPGGLKEEQYF. CDR3 DNA: TGTGCCTGGGGTCCCGGGGGGTTGAAGGAGGAGCAGTACTTC.

V gene TRBV5-1 combines with J gene TRBJ2-7; no firm D call. This CDR3 is 15 amino acids long. Germline lookup yields CDR1 SGHRS and CDR2 YFSETQ. The V end was cut by 0 bases, the J end by 0 bases, with 10 bases between. The CDR3 coding sequence is TGCGCCAGCAGCTTGGATGCGGAGAGCTCCTACGAGCAGTACTTC. It translates to CASSLDAESSYEQYF. Drawing the rest from reference TRBV5-1 and TRBJ2-7, the complete variable domain is KAGVTQTPRYLIKTRGQQVTLSCSPISGHRSVSWYQQTPGQGLQFLFEYFSETQRNKGNFPGRFSGRQFSNSRSEMNVSTLELGDSALYLCASSLDAESSYEQYFGPGTRLTVT.

The chain has TRBV9 and TRBJ2-3; D gene unclear. The germline CDR1 and CDR2 sequences are SGDLS and YYNGEE. V was pared by 0 bases and J by 4 bases, with 12 bases between. The CDR3 is 15 residues long. Here the CDR3 reads CASSVASRVPDTQYF. The CDR3 bases are TGTGCCAGCAGCGTAGCTAGTCGGGTGCCAGATACGCAGTATTTT.

This clone is a singleton in its sample. J is TRBJ1-1 and V is TRBV5-1, with D perhaps matching TRBD1 (6 bases). Trimming removed 0 bases from V and 4 bases from J, with 13 bases in between. CDR1 is SGHRS and CDR2 is YFSETQ in the germline V gene. The CDR3 spans 15 residues. This CDR3 is CASSLEGGRATEAFF. Written as DNA, the CDR3 is TGCGCCAGCAGCTTGGAGGGGGGGAGAGCCACTGAAGCTTTCTTT.